Shown below are 23 T cell receptor beta chains from a single sample sequenced in a study of control samples from healthy donors and cancer patients. Sequencing was performed with immunoSEQ multiplex PCR; in TCRdb, only in-frame clones are kept and a portion is missing. The sample lists 150,000 to 200,000 clones, about 90% occurring once. Sample: blood. These receptors all stem from a young woman in good health.

This clone was detected only once. The rearrangement uses TRBV5-8 and TRBJ2-7; D possibly matches TRBD1 or TRBD2 (5 bases each). In germline, CDR1 is SGHTS, CDR2 YDEGEE. The CDR3 length is 13 residues. Trimming left V 3 bases short and J 2 bases short, with 9 bases between. The DNA of the CDR3 is TGTGCCAGCAGCTCCCGGGACCCCTACGAGCAGTACTTC. It is translated as CASSSRDPYEQYF.

V gene TRBV10-3 combines with J gene TRBJ1-4; D gene ambiguous. Germline loops: CDR1 ENHRY, CDR2 SYGVKD. The germline V and J ends were trimmed by 3 bases and 0 bases, with 2 bases remaining between them. The CDR3 totals 13 residues. The CDR3 reads CAISDATNEKLFF. CDR3 nucleotides: TGTGCCATCAGTGACGCAACTAATGAAAAACTGTTTTTT.

The V call is TRBV24-1, the J call TRBJ1-2; D not resolved. Trimming left V 3 bases short and J 6 bases short, with 10 bases between. The germline gives CDR1 KGHDR, CDR2 SFDVKD. This CDR3 has 13 residues. CDR3 in amino acids: CATSDVRVDGYTF. CDR3 coding DNA: TGTGCCACCAGTGATGTGCGAGTGGATGGCTACACCTTC.

The chain combines TRBV27 with TRBJ2-7, with D unclear. V gave up 3 bases and J gave up 3 bases, with 12 bases separating them. The CDR3 is 14 residues long. CDR1 and CDR2 from the germline V gene are MNHEY and SMNVEV (reference sequence). CDR3 loop: CASSFRPERYEQYF. The CDR3 nucleotides read TGTGCCAGCAGTTTTAGGCCAGAGCGCTACGAGCAGTACTTC.

This clone was counted once. This rearrangement joins TRBV9 to TRBJ1-5; TRBD1 is a possible D gene (5 bases). The V gene's germline CDR1 is SGDLS and CDR2 YYNGEE. This CDR3 contains 15 residues. The V and J ends lost 3 bases and 3 bases respectively, with 13 bases between them. The CDR3 nucleotides read TGTGCCAGCAGCGCCACGGGGGGAGTCAATCAGCCCCAGCATTTT. Translating it yields CASSATGGVNQPQHF.

The chain combines TRBV7-6 with TRBJ2-2; 9 bases fit TRBD2. The CDR3 runs 17 residues. CDR1 is SGHVS and CDR2 is FNYEAQ in the germline V gene. V lost 4 bases and J lost 7; bases outside the gene matches: 13. The DNA for the CDR3 is TGTGCCAGCAGCTCAACCCCCGGACTAGCGAGAGGCGGGGAGCTGTTTTTT. It encodes CASSSTPGLARGGELFF.

The chain recombines TRBV11-2 with TRBJ2-7; D possibly corresponds to TRBD1 (5 bases). The length of the CDR3 is 14 residues. V gave up 4 bases and J gave up 1 base, with 11 bases separating them. Germline CDR1 reads SGHAT; CDR2 reads FQNNGV. CDR3 in amino acids: CASSSNPGSYEQYF. The CDR3 region has the DNA TGTGCCAGCAGCTCGAACCCAGGGTCCTACGAGCAGTACTTC.

The chain recombines TRBV7-2 with TRBJ2-2; perhaps TRBD1 as D (5 bases). CDR1 is SGHTA and CDR2 is FQGNSA in the germline V gene. Trimming stripped 5 bases from V and 6 bases from J, with 13 bases between. There are 14 residues in the CDR3. CDR3 region: CASSPWGPAGELFF. CDR3 DNA sequence: TGTGCCAGCAGCCCCTGGGGCCCCGCCGGGGAGCTGTTTTTT.

Here the CDR3 reads CASSGMAGDTEAFF. The CDR3, as DNA: TGTGCCAGCAGCGGGATGGCAGGGGATACTGAAGCTTTCTTT. The V call is TRBV5-4, the J call TRBJ1-1; possible D gene TRBD1, 6 bases. Germline CDR1 is SGHNT and CDR2 is YYREEE (reference sequence). Trimming cost V 4 bases and J 5 bases, with 15 bases left between them. This CDR3 region has 14 residues.

The chain carries TRBV5-1 and TRBJ2-3; 7 bases fit TRBD2. CDR3 size: 17 residues. Trimming removed 4 bases from V and 3 bases from J; junction bases left unmatched: 14. CDR1 is SGHRS, CDR2 YFSETQ, per germline. The CDR3 nucleotides are TGCGCCAGCAGCGGGTGGACTAAGCGGGATGTTACAGATACGCAGTATTTT. Translation: CASSGWTKRDVTDTQYF.

This clone was seen only once. The J gene is TRBJ2-1, the V gene TRBV21-1; the table calls TRBD2, which could not be checked here. TRBV21-1 is noted as a pseudogene. The CDR3 totals 18 residues. The CDR3 DNA follows: TGTGCCAGCAGCAAAATAAGGTCTAGCGGAGCTCTCTACAATGAGCAGTTCTTC. Its translation: CASSKIRSSGALYNEQFF.

The chain combines TRBV4-1 with TRBJ1-3; D is undetermined. V was shortened by 1 base and J by 3 bases, with 7 bases between the two germline ends. In germline, CDR1 is MGHRA, CDR2 YSYEKL. The CDR3 spans 14 residues. The CDR3: CASSQGTVGNTIYF. In nucleotides, the CDR3 is TGCGCCAGCAGCCAAGGGACGGTTGGAAACACCATATATTTT.

This clone was counted once. This rearrangement joins TRBV7-3 to TRBJ2-3; 15 bases are a match to TRBD2. CDR1 and CDR2 from the germline V gene are SGHTA and FQGTGA. This CDR3 spans 20 amino acids. Trimming took 1 base from V and 0 from J; bases not matched to a gene: 8. In DNA form, the CDR3 reads TGTGCCAGCAGCTTAAGCGGAGGGACTAGCGGGAGGACTAGCACAGATACGCAGTATTTT. Amino acids: CASSLSGGTSGRTSTDTQYF.

This clone showed up just once. In DNA form, the CDR3 reads TGTGCCAGCAGCTTGGCGGGGAGGGCGGGGGAGACCCAGTACTTC. This encodes CASSLAGRAGETQYF. This chain connects TRBV5-4 to TRBJ2-5; 7 bases are a match to TRBD2. The V gene end was trimmed by 0 bases and the J gene end by 5 bases; junction bases not matched to a gene: 7. CDR1 is SGHNT and CDR2 is YYREEE in the germline V gene (reference sequence). The CDR3 spans 15 residues.

This clone has only one observation. The chain couples TRBV12-3 or TRBV12-4 to TRBJ2-1; 9 bases are shared with TRBD2. There are 13 residues in the CDR3. J lost 14 bases, V lost 3 bases, and 8 bases had no gene match. CDR3 in DNA: TGTGCCAGCAGTTTTCTAGGACTAGCGACGGAGTTCTTC. This gives the protein CASSFLGLATEFF.

For the CDR3, the DNA is TGTGCCAGCAGCTTACATAGGGACACTGAAGCTTTCTTT. This gives the protein CASSLHRDTEAFF. This sequence joins TRBV11-2 and TRBJ1-1, with D uncertain. Trimming stripped 2 bases from V and 3 bases from J, with 7 bases between. Per the germline V gene, CDR1 is SGHAT and CDR2 is FQNNGV. The CDR3 sequence is 13 residues long.

The chain uses TRBV6-5 and TRBJ2-1; the D is unclear. V was pared by 6 bases and J by 1 base, with 10 bases between. Germline CDR1 and CDR2: MNHEY and SVGAGI. The CDR3 runs 14 residues. CDR3 protein: CASRPQESYNEQFF. DNA for the CDR3: TGTGCCAGCAGGCCCCAGGAGTCCTACAATGAGCAGTTCTTC.

This chain joins TRBV5-6 and TRBJ1-5; the D gene is possibly TRBD1 (6 bases). Trimming removed 8 bases at V and 0 bases at J, with 9 bases between. The CDR3 has 13 amino acids. CDR1 and CDR2 from the germline V gene are SGHDT and YYEEEE. The CDR3 sequence: CARGGYSNQPQHF. Written as DNA, the CDR3 is TGTGCCAGAGGGGGGTATAGCAATCAGCCCCAGCATTTT.

The rearrangement uses TRBV4-1 and TRBJ2-7; D is undetermined. V was pared by 0 bases and J by 2 bases, with 8 bases between. The germline CDR1 and CDR2 sequences are MGHRA and YSYEKL. The CDR3 length is 14 residues. The CDR3 DNA follows: TGCGCCAGCAGCCAAGAAGGTCTGACCTACGAGCAGTACTTC. This encodes CASSQEGLTYEQYF.

This clone is a singleton in its sample. The genes are TRBV7-2 and TRBJ1-1, with D possibly matching TRBD1 (6 bases). The V and J ends lost 6 bases and 0 bases respectively, with 23 bases between them. The CDR3 is 18 amino acids. Per germline, CDR1 SGHTA and CDR2 FQGNSA. The CDR3 loop reads CASRRGGGWAYLNTEAFF. The CDR3 nucleotides read TGTGCCAGCAGACGAGGGGGGGGCTGGGCCTACCTGAACACTGAAGCTTTCTTT.

This clone was counted only a few times. This chain links TRBV24-1 with TRBJ1-1; D not certain. The CDR3 is 13 amino acids. Per the germline V gene, CDR1 is KGHDR and CDR2 is SFDVKD. Trimming stripped 3 bases from V and 3 bases from J, with 7 bases between. CDR3 amino acids: CATSDRRYTEAFF. In DNA, the CDR3 is TGTGCCACCAGTGATCGTAGATACACTGAAGCTTTCTTT.

V usage is TRBV9 and J usage is TRBJ2-7; TRBD2 is a possible D gene (6 bases). The CDR3 sequence is 14 residues long. Germline V gene lookup returns CDR1 SGDLS and CDR2 YYNGEE. The V and J ends lost 3 bases and 2 bases respectively, with 12 bases between them. This chain's CDR3 is CASSAGLGAYEQYF. The CDR3 DNA reads as TGTGCCAGCAGCGCGGGACTCGGGGCCTACGAGCAGTACTTC.

Only one count was recorded for this clone. This chain uses TRBV24-1 with TRBJ2-1; D is uncertain. This CDR3 region has 14 residues. Trimming removed 2 bases at V and 4 bases at J, with 8 bases between. CDR1 and CDR2 from the germline V gene are KGHDR and SFDVKD. The CDR3 sequence: CATSDWTEYNEQFF. The CDR3 nucleotides read TGTGCCACCAGTGATTGGACGGAGTACAATGAGCAGTTCTTC.